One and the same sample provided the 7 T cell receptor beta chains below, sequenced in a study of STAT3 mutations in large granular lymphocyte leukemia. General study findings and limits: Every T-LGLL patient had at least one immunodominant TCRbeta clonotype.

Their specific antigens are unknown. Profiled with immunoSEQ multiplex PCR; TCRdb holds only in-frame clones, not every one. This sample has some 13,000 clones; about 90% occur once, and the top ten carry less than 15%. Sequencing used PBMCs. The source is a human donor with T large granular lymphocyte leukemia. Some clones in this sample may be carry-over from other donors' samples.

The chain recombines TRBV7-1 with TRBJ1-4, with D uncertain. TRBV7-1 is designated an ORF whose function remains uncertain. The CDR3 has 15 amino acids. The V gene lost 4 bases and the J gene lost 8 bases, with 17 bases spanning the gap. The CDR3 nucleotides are TGTGCCAGCAGCTTAGAACTTAGCATGTCCGAAAAACTGTTTTTT. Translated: CASSLELSMSEKLFF.

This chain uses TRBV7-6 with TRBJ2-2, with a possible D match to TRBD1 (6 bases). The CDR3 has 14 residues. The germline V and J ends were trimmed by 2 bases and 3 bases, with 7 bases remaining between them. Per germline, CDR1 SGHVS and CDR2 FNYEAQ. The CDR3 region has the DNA TGTGCCAGCAGCTTACACAGGGACACCGGGGAGCTGTTTTTT. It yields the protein CASSLHRDTGELFF.

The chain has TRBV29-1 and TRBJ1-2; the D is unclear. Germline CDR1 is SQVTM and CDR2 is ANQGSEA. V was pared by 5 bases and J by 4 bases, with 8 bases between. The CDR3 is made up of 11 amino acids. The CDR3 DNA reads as TGCAGCGTTAACGGGCCCTATGGCTACACCTTC. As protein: CSVNGPYGYTF. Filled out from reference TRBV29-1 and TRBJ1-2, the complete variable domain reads SAVISQKPSRDICQRGTSLTIQCQVDSQVTMMFWYRQQPGQSLTLIATANQGSEATYESGFVIDKFPISRPNLTFSTLTVSNMSPEDSSIYLCSVNGPYGYTFGSGTRLTVV.

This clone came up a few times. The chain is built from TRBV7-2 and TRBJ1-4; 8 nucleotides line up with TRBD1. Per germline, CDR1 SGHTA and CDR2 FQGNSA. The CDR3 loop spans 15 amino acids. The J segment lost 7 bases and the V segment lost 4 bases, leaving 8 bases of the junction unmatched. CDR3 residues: CASSSSGGWSEKLFF. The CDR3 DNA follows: TGTGCCAGCAGCTCTTCAGGGGGCTGGAGTGAAAAACTGTTTTTT.

DNA of the CDR3: TGCGCCAGCAGCCAAGATCGGTCAGCGGGGGAAAAACTGTTTTTT. It translates to CASSQDRSAGEKLFF. The gene calls are TRBV4-1 and TRBJ1-4; no reliable D call. The CDR3 is 15 amino acids. CDR1 is MGHRA, CDR2 YSYEKL, per germline. Trimming left V 0 bases short and J 8 bases short, with 13 bases between.

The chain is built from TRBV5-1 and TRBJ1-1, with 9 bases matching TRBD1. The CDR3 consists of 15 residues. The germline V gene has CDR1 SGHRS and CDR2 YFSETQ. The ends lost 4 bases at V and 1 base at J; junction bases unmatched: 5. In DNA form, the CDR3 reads TGCGCCAGCAGCCCCCGGACAGGGGAGAACACTGAAGCTTTCTTT. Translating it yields CASSPRTGENTEAFF.

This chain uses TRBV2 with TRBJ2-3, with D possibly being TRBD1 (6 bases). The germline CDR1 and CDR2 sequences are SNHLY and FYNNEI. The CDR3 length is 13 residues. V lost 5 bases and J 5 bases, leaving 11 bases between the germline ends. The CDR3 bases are TGTGCCAGCAGTCCTCAGGGGAGAGATACGCAGTATTTT. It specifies CASSPQGRDTQYF.